This T cell receptor (beta chain) was observed in a study of blood T cells in healthy people across ages. Study-wide findings and caveats: The percentage of naive T cells correlated strongly with TCR beta diversity.

Through a sample-barcoded 5' primer and a J-beta primer mix, a second PCR was run for about 6 to 11 cycles. TCRdb re-derived calls from the 5' RACE reads in MiXCR, one entry per CDR3 protein. The table has 600,000 to 900,000 distinct CDR3 sequences, under 30% seen once; the top ten hold 2.5% to 3.5%. As to this clonotype: As yet, its antigen is unknown.

Trimming shortened V by 4 bases and J by 4 bases, and 13 bases separated the two germline ends. The CDR3 contains 14 residues. Separately, the same data were catalogued under a study of T cells of mothers and their children. That investigation notes: RNA was extracted, and all of it went into cDNA synthesis at about 1.6 ug per 15 ul. A second PCR was performed with the M1S primer. This primer added sample barcodes and 2-4 random nucleotides.

This receptor was obtained from a boy younger than 18 in good health. V and J are TRBV12-3 or TRBV12-4 and TRBJ2-5, with D possibly being TRBD1 (7 bases). The sample taken for sequencing was blood. CDR3 nucleotides: TGTGCCAGCAGTTCTAAGCAGGGGGGAGAGACCCAGTACTTC. Its protein is CASSSKQGGETQYF.